The T cell receptor (beta chain) described here comes from a study of shared clonotypes between healthy human individuals. V lost 0 bases and J 8 bases, leaving 22 bases between the germline ends. The CDR3 contains 18 residues. The germline CDR1 and CDR2 sequences are LNHNV and YYDKDF (reference sequence). Data came from immunoSEQ multiplex PCR; TCRdb stores just in-frame clones and leaves some out. This sample has roughly 1.4 million clones; approximately 98.5% occur once, and the top ten carry approximately 0.4%. The specimen was naive CD4+ T cells sorted from blood. The subset here: CD45RA+ positively selected. This TCR derives from a man between 25 and 39 years old in good health. The chain employs TRBV15 and TRBJ1-4; D is uncertain. The CDR3 loop reads CATSRDLFFRGDAEKLFF. CDR3 DNA sequence: TGTGCCACCAGCAGAGATCTCTTCTTCCGTGGGGATGCGGAAAAACTGTTTTTT.